The source of this T cell receptor beta chain is a study of T cells in tumors and immune-related adverse events (dated by TCRdb to about 2021). Using the immunoSEQ assay, the TCR beta locus was amplified and sequenced, producing bulk TCR Vbeta CDR3 data. Per the original workflow: Non-productive CDR3s, sequences shorter than 7 amino acids, and those not starting with C or ending with F/W were excluded. Analysis was limited to specimens with at least 1000 reads, and clonotypes were defined at the amino acid level. Clonality was computed as 1 minus Pielou's evenness. To equalize library sizes, abundance-weighted random subsampling with replacement was performed and repeated 100 times so that 95% confidence intervals could be reported. The Morisita overlap index was used to quantify repertoire overlap, and the top 40 clones in each specimen were examined for overlap with the irAE. The source is immuneACCESS, and TCRdb retained only in-frame sequences with V and J called. Part of the clones is not carried over; for the studies checked, unresolved V genes explain less than half of this, and the remainder is unexplained. D and trimming come from the DNA, and the V and J calls and clone size come from that table. The sample table contains roughly 24,000 clones; only one count was recorded for about nine tenths of them. The leading ten clones occupy 1.2% to 1.5% of the sample.

In the paper's terms, the treatment or condition label means: nivolumab (PD-1 blockade) given before sampling. The DNeasy Blood and Tissue Kit was used to extract DNA from formalin-fixed paraffin-embedded specimens. Comments on this clone: Its antigen target is currently unknown. The sample holds no much larger clone one base away, and base qualities are not on file.

Unmatched junction bases come to 10, with V trimmed by 1 base and J by 7 bases. The CDR3 runs 17 amino acids, cysteine and phenylalanine included. This entry keeps only the CDR3 DNA: 51 bases, framed from base 1. Per the germline V gene, LGHNA is the CDR1 and YNFKEQ is the CDR2. The origin of this receptor is a female donor with metastatic renal cell carcinoma. The material sequenced was lymph node tissue, taken from a patient treated with anti-PD-1 therapy. The rearranged segments are TRBV4-2 and TRBJ2-1; 10 middle bases align to TRBD1. The CDR3 region has the sequence CASSQAPGRDRGNEQFF. The DNA sequence is given as TGTGCCAGCAGCCAAGCACCTGGACGGGACAGGGGAAATGAGCAGTTCTTC.